What follows are 20 T cell receptor beta chains derived from one specimen sequenced in a study of blood T cell repertoires in COVID-19. The assay was immunoSEQ multiplex PCR, and TCRdb's table has in-frame clones only and misses some. The sample holds 150,000 to 200,000 clones, 80% to 85% seen once. Sample: peripheral blood. The receptors originated from a human donor with acute or convalescent COVID-19. The donor label of this sample is uncertain.

In the case of this clone: At one end, the junction sequence differs from germline, possibly due to a read error. This chain joins TRBV27 and TRBJ1-4, with unresolved D. CDR1 MNHEY and CDR2 SMNVEV come from the germline V gene (reference sequence). The CDR3 covers 14 residues. CDR3 DNA: TGTGCCAGCAGTTTCAATAGAGTCGGGGAAAAGCTGTTTTTT. This sequence encodes CASSFNRVGEKLFF.

This rearrangement joins TRBV11-3 to TRBJ2-1, with TRBD1 identical over 7 bases. With 3 bases clipped from V and 8 bases from J, the junction kept 1 base outside the gene matches. There are 12 residues in the CDR3. The germline gives CDR1 SGHNT, CDR2 YENEEA. The CDR3 spells CASSFQGDEQFF. The CDR3 DNA sequence: TGTGCCAGCAGCTTCCAGGGGGATGAGCAGTTCTTC.

Regarding this clone: The same CDR3 arises from other DNA sequences in this sample as well. The CDR3 DNA sequence: TGCGCCAGCAGGACTGACAGCTATGGCTACACCTTC. Translated: CASRTDSYGYTF. The rearrangement joins TRBV10-2 to TRBJ1-2, with a weak D call TRBD1 (5 bases). Germline V gene lookup returns CDR1 WSHSY and CDR2 SAAADI. Trimming took off 6 bases at V and 4 bases at J, with 9 bases between the two ends. The CDR3 spans 12 residues.

This chain links TRBV11-2 with TRBJ2-7; D is unclear. The V and J ends lost 4 bases and 3 bases respectively, with 13 bases between them. CDR1 is SGHAT and CDR2 is FQNNGV in the germline V gene. The CDR3 length is 14 residues. The CDR3 sequence: CASSSLRWNYEQYF. The CDR3 nucleotides are TGTGCCAGCAGCTCGCTGCGGTGGAACTACGAGCAGTACTTC.

The genes are TRBV5-4 and TRBJ2-1, with 8 bases that match TRBD2. Per germline, CDR1 SGHNT and CDR2 YYREEE (reference sequence). V lost 1 base and J lost 8; bases outside the gene matches: 11. There are 16 residues in the CDR3. The CDR3 reads CASSLWAGGAVDEQFF. CDR3 bases: TGTGCCAGCAGCTTGTGGGCGGGGGGTGCGGTCGATGAGCAGTTCTTC.

This clone was counted a single time. The chain links TRBV5-4 to TRBJ2-2; TRBD2 agrees at 9 bases. CDR3 length: 15 residues. Germline lookup yields CDR1 SGHNT and CDR2 YYREEE (reference sequence). Trimming at V came to 2 bases and at J to 5 bases, leaving 4 bases not matched to a gene. The CDR3 DNA reads as TGTGCCAGCAGCTTACCAGCGGGAGGAACCGGGGAGCTGTTTTTT. Protein: CASSLPAGGTGELFF.

The chain uses TRBV9 and TRBJ1-2, with 7 bases identical to TRBD1. This CDR3 region has 17 residues. V was clipped by 0 bases and J by 3 bases; unmatched bases: 11. CDR1 SGDLS and CDR2 YYNGEE come from the germline V gene. The CDR3 coding sequence is TGTGCCAGCAGCGTAGCTAATATCCTTGACAGGGACTATGGCTACACCTTC. It is translated as CASSVANILDRDYGYTF.

The gene calls are TRBV7-3 and TRBJ2-5; tentatively, D is TRBD1 (5 bases). The CDR3 is 15 amino acids. CDR1 is SGHTA and CDR2 is FQGTGA in the germline V gene. V was pared by 1 base and J by 0 bases, with 9 bases between. The CDR3 reads CASSLIGADQETQYF. The CDR3 nucleotides read TGTGCCAGCAGCTTAATTGGGGCAGACCAAGAGACCCAGTACTTC.

This chain joins TRBV30 and TRBJ1-5; no firm D call. The CDR3 sequence is 14 residues long. The V and J ends lost 5 bases and 0 bases respectively, with 11 bases between them. Germline loops: CDR1 GTSNPN, CDR2 SVGIG (reference sequence). The CDR3 sequence: CAWEEGNSNQPQHF. CDR3 in DNA: TGTGCCTGGGAGGAGGGTAATAGCAATCAGCCCCAGCATTTT.

This clone was detected only once. V usage is TRBV5-1 and J usage is TRBJ2-2; possibly TRBD2 for D (6 bases). Deletions cut 1 base from V and 5 bases from J, with 9 bases between. CDR1 and CDR2 from the germline V gene are SGHRS and YFSETQ. CDR3 length: 14 residues. The CDR3 here is CASSLSLATGELFF. Here the CDR3 DNA reads TGCGCCAGCAGCTTGAGCCTAGCGACCGGGGAGCTGTTTTTT.

The CDR3 DNA reads TGTGCCAGTAGGGGCTCGACGGGGGGAGCCGGGGAGCTGTTTTTT. Protein: CASRGSTGGAGELFF. The J gene is TRBJ2-2, the V gene TRBV19, with 7 bases lining up with TRBD2. Losses at the gene ends were 6 bases for V and 6 bases for J; bases not matched to a gene: 10. Germline CDR1 is LNHDA and CDR2 is SQIVND (reference sequence). The CDR3 covers 15 residues. The entire variable domain, with the rest obtained from reference TRBV19 and TRBJ2-2, is as follows: DGGITQSPKYLFRKEGQNVTLSCEQNLNHDAMYWYRQDPGQGLRLIYYSQIVNDFQKGDIAEGYSVSREKKESFPLTVTSAQKNPTAFYLCASRGSTGGAGELFFGEGSRLTVL.

The rearrangement uses TRBV5-1 and TRBJ1-2, with TRBD1 as a possible D gene (5 bases). In germline, CDR1 is SGHRS, CDR2 YFSETQ. CDR3 length: 13 amino acids. Trimming removed 4 bases from V and 4 bases from J, with 11 bases in between. CDR3 DNA sequence: TGCGCCAGCAGCCCGCAGGGCCCCTATGGCTACACCTTC. As protein: CASSPQGPYGYTF.

V usage is TRBV28 and J usage is TRBJ1-5; TRBD1 matches 9 bases. Germline V gene sequence: CDR1 MDHEN, CDR2 SYDVKM. There are 15 residues in the CDR3. V trimming: 4 bases; J trimming: 4 bases; junction bases outside the gene matches: 5. CDR3 loop: CASSSDRGRNQPQHF. DNA for the CDR3: TGTGCCAGCAGTTCGGACAGGGGAAGGAATCAGCCCCAGCATTTT.

The rearrangement uses TRBV5-8 and TRBJ1-6; D ambiguous. The CDR3 loop spans 19 amino acids. Germline V gene data show CDR1 as SGHTS and CDR2 as YDEGEE. V shed 2 bases and J shed 0 bases, with 18 bases lying between them. The CDR3 here is CASSLPRGRASSYNSPLHF. DNA for the CDR3: TGTGCCAGCAGCTTACCCCGAGGGAGGGCGAGCTCCTATAATTCACCCCTCCACTTT.

The J gene is TRBJ1-2, the V gene TRBV12-5; no clear D gene. Trimming shortened V by 0 bases and J by 4 bases, and 12 bases separated the two germline ends. This CDR3 has 15 amino acids. Looked up from germline, CDR1 is LGHNT and CDR2 is FRNRAP. This CDR3 reads CASGLVGGSVYGYTF. The CDR3 DNA reads as TGTGCTAGTGGTTTGGTAGGAGGTTCTGTCTATGGCTACACCTTC.

This chain joins TRBV27 and TRBJ2-7; D perhaps matches TRBD2 (7 bases). With 4 bases removed from V and 3 bases from J, the gap between germline ends came to 16 bases. This CDR3 is built from 15 residues. Germline V CDR1 and CDR2: MNHEY, SMNVEV (reference sequence). The CDR3 bases are TGTGCCAGCAGTTCCCTCGGACTAGGGGGCTACGAGCAGTACTTC. Its protein product is CASSSLGLGGYEQYF.

V is TRBV18 and J is TRBJ2-1; 8 nucleotides line up with TRBD2. The length of the CDR3 is 17 residues. Germline V CDR1 and CDR2: KGHSH, LQKENI. J was trimmed by 4 bases and V by 0 bases; bases with no gene match: 8. As DNA, the CDR3 is TGTGCCAGCTCACCACCGACGGCGGGGGGTGTTTACAATGAGCAGTTCTTC. Translation gives CASSPPTAGGVYNEQFF.

The V and J genes are TRBV18 and TRBJ2-2; TRBD1 matches 7 bases. Germline V gives CDR1 KGHSH, CDR2 LQKENI. The CDR3 consists of 16 residues. J was trimmed by 5 bases and V by 3 bases; bases with no gene match: 9. The CDR3 loop reads CASSPSQGEQTGELFF. Here the CDR3 DNA reads TGTGCCAGCTCACCGTCGCAGGGGGAACAGACCGGGGAGCTGTTTTTT.

The rearrangement uses TRBV19 and TRBJ1-6, with TRBD1 identical over 10 bases. Germline V gives CDR1 LNHDA, CDR2 SQIVND (reference sequence). The CDR3 covers 15 residues. The V and J ends lost 5 bases and 7 bases, in that order; junction bases with no gene match: 5. The CDR3 spells CASSPWGQGNSPLHF. In nucleotides, the CDR3 is TGTGCCAGTAGTCCCTGGGGACAGGGGAATTCACCCCTCCACTTT.

The chain employs TRBV15 and TRBJ2-5, with TRBD2 identical over 11 bases. Losses at the gene ends were 5 bases for V and 0 bases for J; bases not matched to a gene: 8. Germline lookup yields CDR1 LNHNV and CDR2 YYDKDF (reference sequence). The CDR3 loop spans 17 amino acids. The DNA of the CDR3 is TGTGCCACCAGCCCCAGAGGGGGACTAGCGGACCAAGAGACCCAGTACTTC. Translation: CATSPRGGLADQETQYF.